The TCR beta chain under discussion was sequenced for a study of T cell changes during pregnancy in multiple sclerosis. The table came from immunoSEQ multiplex PCR; TCRdb's copy has only in-frame clones and leaves some out. In the table there are under 50,000 clones, roughly 90% of which are singletons. The CDR3 runs to 16 residues. V trimming: 2 bases; J trimming: 1 base; junction bases outside the gene matches: 2. Germline V lookup: CDR1 MNHNY, CDR2 SVGAGI (reference sequence). This chain joins TRBV6-6 and TRBJ2-3, with 11 bases aligning to TRBD1. The receptor was derived from a female donor with multiple sclerosis, enrolled in a pregnancy study. The source material was CD8+ T cells from peripheral blood mononuclear cells, sampled in the third trimester of pregnancy. The CDR3 nucleotides are TGTGCCAGCAGTTACCGGGGACAGGGGGGCACAGATACGCAGTATTTT. This codes for CASSYRGQGGTDTQYF.